Listed here is a single TCR beta chain. Its antigen is undetermined. This specimen belongs to a study of cytomegalovirus exposure and HLA in healthy donors. For the study at large: Tens of millions of unique TCRs from HLA-typed donors were held in an early release of data.

The study ran its PCR with 60 Vbeta and 13 Jbeta primers. Method: immunoSEQ multiplex PCR; TCRdb's copy keeps in-frame clones and lacks some. The table has more than 140,000 clones, approximately 80% seen once. The CDR3 covers 14 residues. The germline gives CDR1 MNHEY, CDR2 SMNVEV (reference sequence). V lost 3 bases, J lost 0 bases, and 8 bases lay in between. At the time of sampling, donors were nominally healthy, though unrecorded immune exposures were likely. Study findings and constraints: With DRB1 most and HLA-C fewest, TCR association rates differed between HLA loci in a later analysis.

Material for sequencing was PBMCs. This clonotype was obtained from a man aged 25 to 40 in good health and CMV-seropositive. This chain connects TRBV27 to TRBJ1-1, with D tentatively TRBD1 (5 bases). As DNA, the CDR3 is TGTGCCAGCAGTTTTGGCAGGGTGAACACTGAAGCTTTCTTT. Its translation: CASSFGRVNTEAFF.